This T cell receptor (beta chain) was identified during a study of T-cell reconstitution after alpha-beta-depleted transplantation in children. A remark on this clonotype: Its antigen is not known.

Findings of the study overall: When one year had passed after transplant, most T-cell counts and diversity came from newly produced T cells.

The V segment lost 5 bases and the J segment 3 bases; nucleotides outside the gene matches: 16. Germline V lookup: CDR1 SGHTA, CDR2 FQGNSA. The CDR3 runs 17 residues. Using unique molecular identifiers, the investigators prepared the TCRbeta library. Using its own MiXCR run on the PCR reads, TCRdb lists one record per CDR3 protein. The data hold about 200,000 distinct CDR3 sequences, with over 15% observed a single time. The source material was PBMCs, mostly from graft donor cells, sampled 360 days after TCRalphabeta/CD19-depleted stem cell transplant. This chain connects TRBV7-2 to TRBJ2-7; 7 nucleotides align to TRBD1. The source is a male patient between 2 and 10 years old who had a stem cell transplant for acute lymphoblastic leukemia, so the T cells may come from the graft donor. CDR3 residues: CASSRTTTGLTYYEQYF. Written as DNA, the CDR3 is TGTGCCAGCAGCAGAACCACGACAGGGCTTACCTACTACGAGCAGTACTTC.